Sequencing of this T cell receptor beta chain was carried out in a study of patients and donors after allogeneic stem cell transplantation. This CDR3 is built from 14 residues. V lost 4 bases and J lost 4, with 13 bases in between. CDR1 and CDR2 (germline): SGHDT, YYEEEE. Via MiXCR, TCRdb re-called the RT-PCR reads, giving one row per CDR3 protein. The sample lists roughly 880,000 distinct CDR3 sequences, roughly 18% occurring once. The source is a human donor who was either an allogeneic HSCT recipient or a stem cell or donor lymphocyte infusion donor (not recorded which). It is not recorded whose cells these are; they may come from a transplant donor. Sequencing input: blood, either unsorted or a sorted T cell fraction (not recorded which). The rearrangement joins TRBV5-6 to TRBJ2-3; D gene unclear. The CDR3 is CASSLFTVADTQYF. The CDR3 DNA reads TGTGCCAGCAGCCTTTTTACAGTAGCAGATACGCAGTATTTT.